A single T cell receptor (beta chain) is shown here with its context. The antigen remains unidentified. Sequencing was performed with immunoSEQ multiplex PCR; in TCRdb, only in-frame clones are kept and a portion is missing. The sample records roughly 1,100,000 clones, about 77% being singletons. The sample is drawn from a study of shared clonotypes between healthy human individuals. Study-wide results and limits: Shared across several donors were 5% to 6% of the naive CD4 clonotypes. A reduction in generation probabilities was seen for non-shared clonotypes relative to those shared by all four donors.

Looked up from germline, CDR1 is SEHNR and CDR2 is FQNEAQ (reference sequence). The V end was cut by 0 bases, the J end by 0 bases, with 6 bases between. This CDR3 region has 16 residues. The chain uses TRBV7-9 and TRBJ2-6, with D unresolved. Sequencing was carried out using memory CD4+ T cells sorted from blood. Subset of the sample: CD45RA-negative fraction. The sequence was collected from a man aged 18 to 30 in good health. CDR3 coding DNA: TGTGCCAGCAGCTTAGCGGGTCCCTCTGGGGCCAACGTCCTGACTTTC. This translates into CASSLAGPSGANVLTF.